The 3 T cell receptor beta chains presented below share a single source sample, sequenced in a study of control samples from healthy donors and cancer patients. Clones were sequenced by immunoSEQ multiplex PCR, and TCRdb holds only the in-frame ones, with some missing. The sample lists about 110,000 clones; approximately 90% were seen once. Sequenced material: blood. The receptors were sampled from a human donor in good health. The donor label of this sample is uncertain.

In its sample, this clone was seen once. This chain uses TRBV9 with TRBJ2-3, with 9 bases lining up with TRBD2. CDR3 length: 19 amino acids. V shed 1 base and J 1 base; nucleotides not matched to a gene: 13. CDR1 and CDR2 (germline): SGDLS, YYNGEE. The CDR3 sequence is CASSVFGGGSSGGTDTQYF. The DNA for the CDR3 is TGTGCCAGCAGCGTATTTGGAGGGGGTTCTAGCGGGGGCACAGATACGCAGTATTTT. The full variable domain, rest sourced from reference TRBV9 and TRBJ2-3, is DSGVTQTPKHLITATGQRVTLRCSPRSGDLSVYWYQQSLDQGLQFLIQYYNGEERAKGNILERFSAQQFPDLHSELNLSSLELGDSALYFCASSVFGGGSSGGTDTQYFGPGTRLTVL.

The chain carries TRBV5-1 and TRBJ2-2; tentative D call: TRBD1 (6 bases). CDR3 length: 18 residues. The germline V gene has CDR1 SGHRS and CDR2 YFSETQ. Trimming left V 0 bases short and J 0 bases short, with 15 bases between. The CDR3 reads CASSLGQDFFANTGELFF. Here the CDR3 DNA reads TGCGCCAGCAGCTTGGGACAGGACTTCTTCGCGAACACCGGGGAGCTGTTTTTT.

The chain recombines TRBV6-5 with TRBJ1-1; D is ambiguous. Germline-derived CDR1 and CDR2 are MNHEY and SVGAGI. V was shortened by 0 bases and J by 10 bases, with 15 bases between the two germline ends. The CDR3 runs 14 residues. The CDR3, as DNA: TGTGCCAGCAGTTACTCTTCACAGCCCCCGCTAGCTTTCTTT. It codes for CASSYSSQPPLAFF.